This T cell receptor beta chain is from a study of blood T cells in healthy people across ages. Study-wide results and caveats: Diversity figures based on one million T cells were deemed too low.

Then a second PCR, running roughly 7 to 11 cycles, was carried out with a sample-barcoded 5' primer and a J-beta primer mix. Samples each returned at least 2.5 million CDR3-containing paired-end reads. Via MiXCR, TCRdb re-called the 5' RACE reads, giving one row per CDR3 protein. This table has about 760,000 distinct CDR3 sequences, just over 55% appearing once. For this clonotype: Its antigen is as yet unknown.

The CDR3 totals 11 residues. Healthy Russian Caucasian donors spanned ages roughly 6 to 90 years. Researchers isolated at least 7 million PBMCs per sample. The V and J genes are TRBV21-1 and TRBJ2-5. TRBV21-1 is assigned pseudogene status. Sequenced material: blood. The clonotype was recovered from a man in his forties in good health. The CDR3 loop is CARKDQETQYF. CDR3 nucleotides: TGTGCCCGAAAGGACCAAGAGACCCAGTACTTC.